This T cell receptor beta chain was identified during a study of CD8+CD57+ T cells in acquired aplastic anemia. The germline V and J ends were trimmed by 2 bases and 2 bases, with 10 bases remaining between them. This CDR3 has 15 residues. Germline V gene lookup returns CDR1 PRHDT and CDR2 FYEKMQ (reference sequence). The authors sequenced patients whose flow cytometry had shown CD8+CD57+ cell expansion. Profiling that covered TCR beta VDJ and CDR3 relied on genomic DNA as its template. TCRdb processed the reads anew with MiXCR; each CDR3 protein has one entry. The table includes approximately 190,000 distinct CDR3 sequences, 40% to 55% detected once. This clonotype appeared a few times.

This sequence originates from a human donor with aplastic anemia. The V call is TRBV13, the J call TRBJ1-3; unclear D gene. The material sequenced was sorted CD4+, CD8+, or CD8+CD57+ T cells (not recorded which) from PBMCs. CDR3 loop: CASSLRVSPGNTIYF. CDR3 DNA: TGTGCCAGCAGCTTAAGGGTCTCCCCTGGAAACACCATATATTTT.